One sample yielded the 32 T cell receptor beta chains listed below, sequenced in a study of cytomegalovirus exposure and HLA in healthy donors. This PCR relied on a set of 60 Vbeta primers and 13 Jbeta primers. TCRdb's copy holds only in-frame clones and misses some; the assay was immunoSEQ multiplex PCR. The table records about 37,000 clones, roughly 80% of them present only once. The sequenced sample was PBMCs. Receptors originate from a woman aged 35 to 49 in good health and CMV-seronegative.

CDR3 region: CASRLSGGANEQFF. CDR3 DNA sequence: TGTGCCAGCAGGCTCAGCGGGGGGGCAAATGAGCAGTTCTTC. The chain has TRBV6-1 and TRBJ2-1, with 10 bases matching TRBD2. CDR1 is MNHNS and CDR2 is SASEGT in the germline V gene. The CDR3 has 14 residues. The J segment lost 7 bases and the V segment lost 6 bases, leaving 6 bases of the junction unmatched.

The V gene is TRBV28, the J gene TRBJ1-1; no clear D gene. This CDR3 contains 13 residues. CDR1 is MDHEN and CDR2 is SYDVKM in the germline V gene. Trimming removed 5 bases from V and 1 base from J, with 8 bases in between. The CDR3 here is CASSRLRNTEAFF. CDR3 coding DNA: TGTGCCAGCAGTCGACTTAGGAACACTGAAGCTTTCTTT.

The rearrangement joins TRBV7-9 to TRBJ1-1; unclear D gene. Trimming pared 1 base from V and 9 bases from J, leaving 6 bases between. The CDR3 loop spans 11 amino acids. Germline CDR1 is SEHNR and CDR2 is FQNEAQ (reference sequence). The CDR3 DNA sequence: TGTGCCAGCAGCTTAGGGCCGAAAGCTTTCTTT. Its protein product is CASSLGPKAFF.

This chain uses TRBV5-6 with TRBJ1-2; D gene ambiguous. Germline assignment: CDR1 SGHDT and CDR2 YYEEEE. The CDR3 extends over 16 amino acids. V was clipped by 1 base and J by 4 bases, with 17 bases between them. The CDR3 loop reads CASSLKLPEVSYGYTF. The CDR3 nucleotides are TGTGCCAGCAGCTTGAAACTCCCTGAGGTGAGCTATGGCTACACCTTC.

The V and J genes are TRBV4-2 and TRBJ1-1, with 7 bases identical to TRBD1. This CDR3 comprises 14 residues. Germline V gives CDR1 LGHNA, CDR2 YNFKEQ. The junction had 5 bases not matched to a gene; V was cut back by 6 bases and J by 1 base. In DNA form, the CDR3 reads TGTGCCAGCAGACGGGGACAGACGAACACTGAAGCTTTCTTT. It translates to CASRRGQTNTEAFF.

This clone was found a few times. This chain connects TRBV6-1 to TRBJ2-4; the match to TRBD1 covers 7 bases. Per germline, CDR1 MNHNS and CDR2 SASEGT. With V trimmed by 3 bases and J by 7 bases, 9 bases remained unmatched. The CDR3 contains 15 residues. In DNA, the CDR3 is TGTGCCAGCAGTGATTCGTTGACAGGGCGGAACATTCAGTACTTC. It translates to CASSDSLTGRNIQYF.

V gene TRBV4-1 combines with J gene TRBJ1-1; maybe TRBD1 (5 bases). Germline V gene lookup returns CDR1 MGHRA and CDR2 YSYEKL. Trimming shortened V by 4 bases and J by 4 bases, and 19 bases separated the two germline ends. The CDR3 runs 16 residues. The CDR3 is CASSPTRGGVGTEAFF. DNA for the CDR3: TGCGCCAGCAGCCCCACGAGGGGAGGGGTTGGCACTGAAGCTTTCTTT.

The chain joins TRBV19 to TRBJ1-1; 7 bases map to TRBD1. V lost 3 bases to trimming and J lost 3 bases; unmatched junction nucleotides: 4. Germline V CDR1 and CDR2: LNHDA, SQIVND (reference sequence). CDR3 size: 14 residues. The CDR3 is CASSIIDRDTEAFF. The CDR3 DNA is TGTGCCAGTAGTATCATCGACAGGGACACTGAAGCTTTCTTT.

The rearrangement links TRBV5-1 to TRBJ2-7, with 11 bases aligning to TRBD1. This CDR3 region has 14 residues. Germline V gene data show CDR1 as SGHRS and CDR2 as YFSETQ. V shed 4 bases and J 7 bases; nucleotides not matched to a gene: 7. The CDR3 nucleotides are TGCGCCAGCAGCCCCGGACAGGGGGCGCGGGAGCAGTACTTC. Encoded protein: CASSPGQGAREQYF.

The chain uses TRBV9 and TRBJ1-3; TRBD1 matches at 7 bases. The CDR3 is 16 amino acids. Germline V lookup: CDR1 SGDLS, CDR2 YYNGEE. The V segment lost 1 base and the J segment 1 base; nucleotides outside the gene matches: 5. CDR3 sequence reads: CASSVNRGLSGNTIYF. In DNA, the CDR3 is TGTGCCAGCAGCGTAAACAGGGGATTGTCTGGAAACACCATATATTTT.

The gene calls are TRBV5-1 and TRBJ1-2, with a possible D match to TRBD1 (6 bases). Germline assignment: CDR1 SGHRS and CDR2 YFSETQ. The CDR3 has 15 residues. Trimming pared 4 bases from V and 8 bases from J, leaving 21 bases between. The CDR3 coding sequence is TGCGCCAGCAGCCTATCTTCGGGGGGGGCGAAGGGCTACACCTTC. Translation gives CASSLSSGGAKGYTF.

The gene calls are TRBV4-3 and TRBJ1-1; 10 bases match TRBD1. The CDR3 totals 13 residues. Germline V gene sequence: CDR1 LGHNA, CDR2 YSLEER. The trim removed 1 base at V and 8 bases at J, leaving 1 base unmatched. The CDR3 sequence is CASSQVTGGEAFF. The CDR3 DNA is TGCGCCAGCAGCCAAGTGACAGGGGGCGAAGCTTTCTTT.

The rearrangement uses TRBV29-1 and TRBJ2-5, with D perhaps matching TRBD2 (5 bases). CDR1 is SQVTM and CDR2 is ANQGSEA in the germline V gene. V dropped 3 bases and J dropped 5 bases, with 10 bases sitting between them. The CDR3 extends over 12 amino acids. CDR3 nucleotides: TGCAGCGTTGATAAGGGAGCGGAGACCCAGTACTTC. Its protein product is CSVDKGAETQYF.

This chain joins TRBV4-2 and TRBJ2-5; 10 nucleotides match TRBD1. The V gene end was trimmed by 4 bases and the J gene end by 6 bases; junction bases not matched to a gene: 8. CDR3 length equals 15 residues. Germline V gives CDR1 LGHNA, CDR2 YNFKEQ. The DNA for the CDR3 is TGTGCCAGCAGCCCCGGGACAGGGGCGTTACAGACCCAGTACTTC. Its protein is CASSPGTGALQTQYF.

The chain uses TRBV29-1 and TRBJ2-5, with unresolved D. Trimming shortened V by 4 bases and J by 5 bases, and 11 bases separated the two germline ends. The CDR3 is made up of 12 amino acids. Germline V gene lookup returns CDR1 SQVTM and CDR2 ANQGSEA. The DNA for the CDR3 is TGCAGCGTTGCACGGGTCCGCGAGACCCAGTACTTC. Protein sequence: CSVARVRETQYF.

In its sample, this clone is medium-sized (0.01 to 0.1%). The chain has TRBV6-4 and TRBJ2-1, with TRBD2 matching over 10 bases. CDR1 is MRHNA, CDR2 SNTAGT, per germline. With 5 bases clipped from V and 0 bases from J, the junction kept 1 base outside the gene matches. The CDR3 loop spans 15 amino acids. CDR3 sequence: CASSPSGGSYNEQFF. CDR3 DNA sequence: TGTGCCAGCAGTCCTAGCGGGGGCTCCTACAATGAGCAGTTCTTC.

This rearrangement joins TRBV10-3 to TRBJ2-3; 8 bases are shared with TRBD2. After removal of 6 bases from V and 9 bases from J, the junction contained 2 bases not matched to a gene. The CDR3 runs to 11 residues. Germline CDR1 and CDR2: ENHRY and SYGVKD. CDR3 bases: TGTGCCATCAGAGGCGGGGGGACGCAGTATTTT. The encoded protein is CAIRGGGTQYF.

CDR3 nucleotide sequence: TGTGCCAGCAGCCGAGACAGCCCTCCTAACTATGGCTACACCTTC. This codes for CASSRDSPPNYGYTF. The genes are TRBV6-5 and TRBJ1-2; D may be TRBD1 (5 bases). CDR3 length: 15 residues. The V gene's germline CDR1 is MNHEY and CDR2 SVGAGI. V dropped 6 bases and J dropped 0 bases, with 14 bases sitting between them.

J is TRBJ1-2 and V is TRBV28, with 9 bases fitting TRBD1. The V gene end was trimmed by 3 bases and the J gene end by 7 bases; junction bases not matched to a gene: 9. The CDR3 has 15 amino acids. Per germline, CDR1 MDHEN and CDR2 SYDVKM. CDR3 in amino acids: CASSFYSGQGGGYTF. The CDR3 coding sequence is TGTGCCAGCAGTTTCTACTCGGGACAGGGAGGTGGCTACACCTTC.

The genes are TRBV5-1 and TRBJ1-6; 8 positions match TRBD1. Trimming removed 4 bases from V and 10 bases from J; junction bases left unmatched: 7. CDR3 length: 14 residues. Germline CDR1 SGHRS, CDR2 YFSETQ. CDR3 amino acids: CASSQDRDDSPLHF. In DNA, the CDR3 is TGCGCCAGCAGCCAGGACAGGGACGACTCACCCCTCCACTTT.

Concerning this clone itself: In this CDR3 the conserved last residue, phenylalanine or tryptophan, is missing, so a read error is likely. The chain recombines TRBV28 with TRBJ1-2, with 9 bases aligning to TRBD1. There are 15 residues in the CDR3. Trimming removed 4 bases from V and 4 bases from J; junction bases left unmatched: 7. Germline lookup yields CDR1 MDHEN and CDR2 SYDVKM. Written as DNA, the CDR3 is TGTGCCAGCAGTTCGGGACAGGGAAACGGCTATGGCTACACCGTC. Its protein product is CASSSGQGNGYGYTV.

This rearrangement joins TRBV6-5 to TRBJ2-1, with TRBD2 matching 7 bases. The V gene end was trimmed by 6 bases and the J gene end by 6 bases; junction bases not matched to a gene: 8. The CDR3 sequence is 14 residues long. Germline CDR1 is MNHEY and CDR2 is SVGAGI. The CDR3 DNA sequence: TGTGCCAGCAGATCCGGGACTAATATCAATGAGCAGTTCTTC. This encodes CASRSGTNINEQFF.

In regard to this clone: Germline and junction disagree at one end, which may indicate a read error. This chain uses TRBV7-8 with TRBJ2-2; possibly TRBD2 for D (5 bases). Germline V lookup: CDR1 SGHVS, CDR2 FQNEAQ. The CDR3 covers 16 residues. CDR3 DNA: TGTGCCAGCAGCCGCAGACTTGCAACGAACACCGGGGAACTGTTTTTT. The encoded protein is CASSRRLATNTGELFF.

This chain uses TRBV7-6 with TRBJ1-3; D may be TRBD1 (5 bases). The V end was cut by 5 bases, the J end by 1 base, with 21 bases between. The germline CDR1 and CDR2 sequences are SGHVS and FNYEAQ. This CDR3 spans 18 amino acids. The CDR3 sequence is CASSPGWTLSGSGNTIYF. The DNA for the CDR3 is TGTGCCAGCAGCCCCGGGTGGACACTCTCAGGATCTGGAAACACCATATATTTT.

This clone showed up just a few times. The chain is built from TRBV28 and TRBJ2-1; 10 bases match TRBD1. Germline CDR1 and CDR2: MDHEN and SYDVKM. This CDR3 comprises 18 residues. With 2 bases clipped from V and 8 bases from J, the junction kept 15 bases outside the gene matches. CDR3 protein: CASSLGVVLGTGAYEQFF. CDR3 nucleotides: TGTGCCAGCAGTTTAGGCGTGGTATTAGGGACAGGGGCTTATGAGCAGTTCTTC.

In this sample, this clone turned up once. The CDR3 is CAISPGSGQGINIQYF. In nucleotides, the CDR3 is TGTGCCATCAGTCCCGGGTCAGGACAGGGCATAAACATTCAGTACTTC. The chain couples TRBV10-3 to TRBJ2-4; 8 bases match TRBD1. The germline gives CDR1 ENHRY, CDR2 SYGVKD. This CDR3 comprises 16 residues. V gave up 5 bases and J gave up 6 bases; unmatched junction bases: 12.

The rearrangement links TRBV4-3 to TRBJ1-2; D is unclear. The germline V gene has CDR1 LGHNA and CDR2 YSLEER. CDR3 length equals 14 residues. Trimming left V 4 bases short and J 6 bases short, with 15 bases between. This CDR3 is CASSRGSGEDGYTF. The CDR3, as DNA: TGCGCCAGCAGCCGGGGATCTGGGGAGGATGGCTACACCTTC.

The rearrangement uses TRBV4-2 and TRBJ1-2; D is unclear. CDR3 length: 14 amino acids. Trimming shortened V by 0 bases and J by 1 base, and 6 bases separated the two germline ends. Per the germline V gene, CDR1 is LGHNA and CDR2 is YNFKEQ. CDR3 sequence (DNA): TGTGCCAGCAGCCAAGAACGGGGTAACTATGGCTACACCTTC. It yields the protein CASSQERGNYGYTF.

This clone appeared once. CDR3 region: CASIPGDTLNSPLHF. The CDR3 nucleotides read TGTGCCAGCATCCCCGGGGACACCCTCAATTCACCCCTCCACTTT. The chain couples TRBV28 to TRBJ1-6; possibly TRBD1 for D (6 bases). Germline assignment: CDR1 MDHEN and CDR2 SYDVKM. The CDR3 has 15 residues. V was cut by 7 bases and J by 7 bases, with 17 bases left in between.

The V and J genes are TRBV19 and TRBJ1-6; D gene uncertain. Trimming left V 9 bases short and J 5 bases short, with 14 bases between. Germline V gene data show CDR1 as LNHDA and CDR2 as SQIVND (reference sequence). The CDR3 consists of 14 residues. The CDR3 reads CASRGGVDNSPLHF. CDR3 DNA: TGTGCCAGCCGGGGTGGCGTAGATAATTCACCCCTCCACTTT.

Only one count was recorded for this clone. The chain employs TRBV10-3 and TRBJ2-3, with 7 bases that match TRBD1. Losses at the gene ends were 11 bases for V and 0 bases for J; bases not matched to a gene: 14. From germline, CDR1 is ENHRY and CDR2 SYGVKD. The CDR3 has 16 amino acids. The CDR3 spells CAAALQGVTSTDTQYF. The DNA of the CDR3 is TGTGCCGCCGCGCTCCAGGGGGTAACTAGCACAGATACGCAGTATTTT.

The chain joins TRBV28 to TRBJ1-4; TRBD1 might be the D (5 bases). The CDR3 has 15 amino acids. The V gene's germline CDR1 is MDHEN and CDR2 SYDVKM. The ends were cut back, 4 bases at V and 2 bases at J, with 11 bases in the middle. For the CDR3, the DNA is TGTGCCAGCAGTTCCCCGGGGGGGACTAATGAAAAACTGTTTTTT. As protein: CASSSPGGTNEKLFF.